This record looks at one T cell receptor (beta chain) sequence and its context. Its antigen is undetermined. Looked up from germline, CDR1 is MDHEN and CDR2 is SYDVKM. The CDR3 loop spans 15 amino acids. The trim removed 2 bases at V and 4 bases at J, leaving 7 bases unmatched. Tregs were sorted as CD4+CD25+CD127-/low cells. After constant-region reverse-primer amplification, full-length variable regions underwent semi-nested PCR with Nested Universal Primer A. Each CDR3 protein gets one entry after TCRdb re-called the 5' RACE reads with MiXCR. The data contain about 40,000 distinct CDR3 sequences, about a fifth of them singletons. Regarding the study as a whole: Larger-cohort validation covered only one TCR beta V-J rearrangement. Tumor memory CD4+ T cell TCR gene usage was found to cluster with blood and lymph node memory CD4+ cells and with lymph node naive CD4+ cells.

This receptor was taken from a female donor with breast cancer. V usage is TRBV28 and J usage is TRBJ1-1; TRBD1 agrees at 7 bases. The sequencing sample was made of Tregs sorted from a lymph node. Here the CDR3 reads CASSLQEAGGTEAFF. CDR3 nucleotide sequence: TGTGCCAGCAGTTTACAAGAAGCAGGGGGCACTGAAGCTTTCTTT.